This TCR beta chain was captured in a study of a mutant IDH1 vaccine in newly diagnosed glioma. Study-level background: Treated individuals were about 62% male and around 40% female, averaging about 40 years of age. Patients got radiotherapy, temozolomide, or both beforehand, and most got both. The study, taken as a whole, reports: Of the patients, around 93% had vaccine-induced immune responses. Apparently, pseudoprogression bore no relation to changes among the top peripheral T cell clonotypes.

Clones were sequenced by immunoSEQ multiplex PCR, and TCRdb holds only the in-frame ones, with some missing. The sample shows 15,000 to 20,000 clones, about 80% of them seen only once. A word on this clone: Its antigen is unknown.

Documented time point: baseline, week 1 (first vaccination visit). The sample's treatment: pre-vaccination baseline after standard-of-care therapy. CDR3 size: 16 residues. From germline, CDR1 is SGHDT and CDR2 YYEEEE. V was shortened by 3 bases and J by 2 bases, with 16 bases between the two germline ends. The gene calls are TRBV5-6 and TRBJ2-3; D is unclear. The receptor was derived from a man between 35 and 55 years old with glioma. The sequenced sample was PBMCs, obtained from a glioma patient treated with radiotherapy, temozolomide or both. CDR3 in amino acids: CASSSPLDLITDTQYF. The CDR3 nucleotides are TGTGCCAGCAGCTCACCTTTAGACTTAATCACAGATACGCAGTATTTT.